This entry lists 30 T cell receptor beta chains sequenced from one sample in a study of early stage breast cancer tumors. Assay: immunoSEQ multiplex PCR; the TCRdb copy retains only in-frame clones and omits some. Among 11,000 to 15,000 clones listed, around three quarters were seen once. The specimen was normal breast tissue next to the tumor. All receptors derive from a person aged 45-60 years with breast cancer.

V usage is TRBV19 and J usage is TRBJ1-5; the D gene is possibly TRBD1 (5 bases). V shed 5 bases and J shed 2 bases, with 16 bases lying between them. The CDR3 loop spans 16 amino acids. CDR1 and CDR2 from the germline V gene are LNHDA and SQIVND (reference sequence). As DNA, the CDR3 is TGTGCCAGTAGTCCCTTCTGGGACCAGGGCAATCAGCCCCAGCATTTT. This sequence encodes CASSPFWDQGNQPQHF.

This rearrangement joins TRBV5-1 to TRBJ2-3; 10 bases are a match to TRBD2. Germline V gene sequence: CDR1 SGHRS, CDR2 YFSETQ. This CDR3 is 18 amino acids long. Trimming at V came to 3 bases and at J to 1 base, leaving 11 bases not matched to a gene. The CDR3: CASSSVVSGRTGTDTQYF. CDR3 coding DNA: TGCGCCAGCAGCTCTGTGGTTAGCGGGAGGACGGGCACAGATACGCAGTATTTT.

The chain is built from TRBV7-6 and TRBJ1-4; tentative D call: TRBD1 (5 bases). This CDR3 has 16 residues. V lost 1 base, J lost 8 bases, and 17 bases lay in between. Germline V lookup: CDR1 SGHVS, CDR2 FNYEAQ. The CDR3 DNA reads as TGTGCCAGCAGCTTAGAATCGGACGGGGGAGGCGAAAAACTGTTTTTT. Its protein is CASSLESDGGGEKLFF.

This chain connects TRBV7-9 to TRBJ1-1; 7 positions match TRBD1. The CDR3 loop spans 16 amino acids. V was pared by 2 bases and J by 3 bases, with 9 bases of the junction left unmatched. The V gene's germline CDR1 is SEHNR and CDR2 FQNEAQ (reference sequence). CDR3 bases: TGTGCCAGCAGCTTATTTGTAGGGGGCGGGTACACTGAAGCTTTCTTT. Protein sequence: CASSLFVGGGYTEAFF.

Note on this clone: This likely comes from a read error, as the CDR3 has no conserved phenylalanine or tryptophan at its end. It is unclear where the CDR3 begins or ends on the DNA, so no DNA is shown, and the CDR3 is as TCRdb lists it. This rearrangement joins TRBV7-9 to TRBJ1-1. The CDR3 is 10 amino acids in total, end residues counted. Germline V gene data show CDR1 as SEHNR and CDR2 as FQNEAQ (reference sequence). The CDR3: CASSSRFGPS.

The rearrangement links TRBV6-6 to TRBJ1-1; 9 positions match TRBD1. The germline V gene encodes CDR1 MNHNY and CDR2 SVGAGI (reference sequence). CDR3 size: 14 residues. The junction had 5 bases not matched to a gene; V was cut back by 5 bases and J by 4 bases. The CDR3, as DNA: TGTGCCAGCAGTACAGGGGGCGCGAGCACTGAAGCTTTCTTT. Protein sequence: CASSTGGASTEAFF.

The chain uses TRBV7-8 and TRBJ2-2, with D hard to call. CDR1 is SGHVS and CDR2 is FQNEAQ in the germline V gene. The CDR3 runs to 12 residues. V was shortened by 3 bases and J by 6 bases, with 5 bases between the two germline ends. The CDR3 DNA sequence: TGTGCCAGCAGCTTCGGACCCGGGGAGCTGTTTTTT. It encodes CASSFGPGELFF.

The chain couples TRBV29-1 to TRBJ2-3; no definite D call. The CDR3 is made up of 11 amino acids. The germline gives CDR1 SQVTM, CDR2 ANQGSEA. V was pared by 3 bases and J by 5 bases, with 6 bases between. The CDR3 reads CSVESEDTQYF. In DNA form, the CDR3 reads TGCAGCGTTGAGTCGGAAGATACGCAGTATTTT.

This clone has just one count. The chain employs TRBV19 and TRBJ2-6; perhaps TRBD2 as D (5 bases). Germline loops: CDR1 LNHDA, CDR2 SQIVND (reference sequence). V lost 8 bases and J 1 base, leaving 15 bases between the germline ends. This CDR3 is built from 16 residues. In nucleotides, the CDR3 is TGTGCCAGTCAGAGGGCAGCAGCGTCTGGGGCCAACGTCCTGACTTTC. The encoded protein is CASQRAAASGANVLTF.

This clone was seen just once. V usage is TRBV10-3 and J usage is TRBJ2-3; D is possibly TRBD2 (5 bases). CDR1 is ENHRY and CDR2 is SYGVKD in the germline V gene. The length of the CDR3 is 16 residues. V was cut by 1 base and J by 0 bases, with 11 bases left in between. The CDR3 loop is CAISEWAAESTDTQYF. CDR3 DNA sequence: TGTGCCATCAGTGAGTGGGCAGCGGAGAGCACAGATACGCAGTATTTT.

The V call is TRBV13, the J call TRBJ1-2; D uncertain. The CDR3 totals 15 residues. V lost 0 bases and J 0 bases, leaving 8 bases between the germline ends. CDR1 is PRHDT, CDR2 FYEKMQ, per germline (reference sequence). CDR3 region: CASSLGRQTNYGYTF. CDR3 in DNA: TGTGCCAGCAGCTTAGGCCGGCAGACTAACTATGGCTACACCTTC.

This sequence joins TRBV5-1 and TRBJ2-2, with D perhaps matching TRBD1 or TRBD2 (5 bases each). The CDR3 spans 16 residues. Trimming took 0 bases from V and 3 from J, leaving 12 bases between them. CDR1 is SGHRS, CDR2 YFSETQ, per germline. The CDR3, as DNA: TGCGCCAGCAGCTTGGTCCCGGGGCTGGACACCGGGGAGCTGTTTTTT. The encoded protein is CASSLVPGLDTGELFF.

This clone has only one observation. The rearrangement uses TRBV11-2 and TRBJ2-5; tentatively, D is TRBD1 (5 bases). CDR3 size: 15 residues. V was trimmed by 2 bases and J by 1 base, leaving 11 bases between them. Germline V lookup: CDR1 SGHAT, CDR2 FQNNGV. The CDR3 region has the DNA TGTGCCAGCAGCTTAAATCAGGGCTTCCAAGAGACCCAGTACTTC. Residues: CASSLNQGFQETQYF.

The chain carries TRBV7-2 and TRBJ2-1; 8 bases line up with TRBD2. CDR3 length: 15 residues. V lost 1 base and J lost 3; bases outside the gene matches: 2. CDR1 is SGHTA and CDR2 is FQGNSA in the germline V gene. The CDR3 bases are TGTGCCAGCAGCTTAGGGAGCGGGAGCTACAATGAGCAGTTCTTC. It is translated as CASSLGSGSYNEQFF.

This rearrangement joins TRBV7-3 to TRBJ1-2, with D possibly TRBD1 on 5 matching bases. V lost 4 bases to trimming and J lost 13 bases, with 19 bases between them. The CDR3 length is 13 residues. The germline V gene encodes CDR1 SGHTA and CDR2 FQGTGA. CDR3 loop: CASSSLRGQKLTF. The CDR3 region has the DNA TGTGCCAGCAGCTCCCTTAGAGGACAAAAGCTCACCTTC.

Sample share makes this clone medium-sized. V and J are TRBV6-1 and TRBJ1-3; D not resolved. Germline CDR1 is MNHNS and CDR2 is SASEGT. Between the trimmed V and J ends, which lost 11 bases and 0 bases, there was a span of 5 bases. This CDR3 spans 11 amino acids. CDR3 in amino acids: CAGGSGNTIYF. CDR3 bases: TGTGCCGGAGGCTCTGGAAACACCATATATTTT.

The V call is TRBV19, the J call TRBJ2-5; 10 bases fit TRBD1. With V trimmed by 5 bases and J by 7 bases, 10 bases remained unmatched. The V gene's germline CDR1 is LNHDA and CDR2 SQIVND (reference sequence). The CDR3 has 15 residues. The CDR3 DNA reads TGTGCCAGTAGTCGCATTGGGACAGGGGAAGGGACCCAGTACTTC. Residues: CASSRIGTGEGTQYF.

V usage is TRBV5-1 and J usage is TRBJ2-2, with 11 bases that match TRBD1. V shed 3 bases, J shed 4 bases, and the junction held 5 bases outside the gene matches. Germline CDR1 is SGHRS and CDR2 is YFSETQ. CDR3 length equals 16 residues. CDR3 bases: TGCGCCAGCAGCTCGGGACAGGGGGTTGGCACCGGGGAGCTGTTTTTT. Protein sequence: CASSSGQGVGTGELFF.

This chain links TRBV7-2 with TRBJ2-7; TRBD2 is a possible D gene (6 bases). The CDR3 runs 14 residues. Trimming took off 11 bases at V and 2 bases at J, with 19 bases between the two ends. Germline CDR1 SGHTA, CDR2 FQGNSA. CDR3 nucleotides: TGTGCCTCGCAAGGGACTCCCGTGCCCTACGAGCAGTACTTC. Residues: CASQGTPVPYEQYF.

The chain employs TRBV12-1 and TRBJ2-1. TRBV12-1 is listed as a pseudogene. The CDR3 loop spans 16 amino acids. The CDR3 here is CASSSTYDPLGNEQFF. DNA of the CDR3: TGTGCCAGCAGCTCCACTTACGACCCTCTCGGCAATGAGCAGTTCTTC.

This clone was recorded only once. The V and J genes are TRBV7-2 and TRBJ1-2, with TRBD1 matching 7 bases. The V and J ends lost 5 bases and 6 bases, in that order; junction bases with no gene match: 6. CDR1 and CDR2 (germline): SGHTA, FQGNSA. The CDR3 sequence is 13 residues long. The CDR3 DNA sequence: TGTGCCAGCAGCCCTGGGACAGTTAATGGCTACACCTTC. Encoded protein: CASSPGTVNGYTF.

The rearrangement links TRBV30 to TRBJ2-1; either TRBD1 or TRBD2 may supply D (6 bases each). The V gene lost 4 bases and the J gene lost 0 bases, with 19 bases spanning the gap. The germline V gene has CDR1 GTSNPN and CDR2 SVGIG (reference sequence). This CDR3 spans 17 amino acids. The CDR3 DNA reads as TGTGCCTGGACCCGGAGGGACATATCCAGCTCCTACAATGAGCAGTTCTTC. Residues: CAWTRRDISSSYNEQFF.

Only a few counts were recorded for this clone. This chain links TRBV4-3 with TRBJ1-1; D might be TRBD1 (5 bases). Germline assignment: CDR1 LGHNA and CDR2 YSLEER. This CDR3 spans 15 amino acids. The V end lost 4 bases, the J end lost 7 bases, and 19 bases lay between the germline ends. CDR3 residues: CASSLVTRGRGEAFF. The CDR3 nucleotides read TGCGCCAGCAGCCTCGTTACCCGGGGCCGTGGTGAAGCTTTCTTT.

The J gene is TRBJ2-3, the V gene TRBV28; weak D call: TRBD1 (5 bases). Looked up from germline, CDR1 is MDHEN and CDR2 is SYDVKM. The CDR3 is 16 residues long. Trimming cost V 7 bases and J 6 bases, with 23 bases left between them. The CDR3 loop is CASTQGTVVWADTQYF. In DNA form, the CDR3 reads TGTGCCAGCACTCAGGGTACGGTGGTTTGGGCCGATACGCAGTATTTT.

J is TRBJ2-7 and V is TRBV30; the D gene is possibly TRBD2 (5 bases). CDR3 length: 15 residues. Looked up from germline, CDR1 is GTSNPN and CDR2 is SVGIG (reference sequence). Trimming removed 3 bases at V and 4 bases at J, with 19 bases between. CDR3 residues: CAWRRRRLTTYEQYF. The CDR3 coding sequence is TGTGCCTGGAGACGGCGGAGGTTAACCACGTACGAGCAGTACTTC.

The chain combines TRBV18 with TRBJ1-4; a weak D match, TRBD1 (5 bases). Germline V gene lookup returns CDR1 KGHSH and CDR2 LQKENI. V lost 5 bases and J lost 0, with 13 bases in between. The CDR3 consists of 16 residues. The CDR3 sequence is CASSSYSGATNEKLFF. CDR3 coding DNA: TGTGCCAGCTCATCTTATTCGGGGGCAACTAATGAAAAACTGTTTTTT.

The V and J genes are TRBV28 and TRBJ1-3; D ambiguous. V shed 3 bases and J shed 0 bases, with 15 bases lying between them. The CDR3 length is 17 residues. Germline lookup yields CDR1 MDHEN and CDR2 SYDVKM. The CDR3 here is CASSLNPRAFSGNTIYF. CDR3 sequence (DNA): TGTGCCAGCAGTTTGAATCCGAGGGCCTTCTCTGGAAACACCATATATTTT.

The chain uses TRBV6-4 and TRBJ2-3; no reliable D call. Germline-derived CDR1 and CDR2 are MRHNA and SNTAGT. The V end lost 2 bases, the J end lost 3 bases, and 6 bases lay between the germline ends. The length of the CDR3 is 13 residues. The CDR3 spells CASSDRETDTQYF. CDR3 bases: TGTGCCAGCAGTGACAGGGAAACAGATACGCAGTATTTT.

The gene calls are TRBV19 and TRBJ2-2; perhaps D is TRBD1 or TRBD2 (5 bases each). This CDR3 is built from 14 residues. Germline-derived CDR1 and CDR2 are LNHDA and SQIVND (reference sequence). V lost 5 bases to trimming and J lost 4 bases, with 11 bases between them. The chain's CDR3 is CASSSGSGTGELFF. The CDR3 DNA reads as TGTGCCAGTAGTTCAGGGAGCGGCACCGGGGAGCTGTTTTTT. The complete variable domain, with remaining parts taken from reference TRBV19 and TRBJ2-2, reads DGGITQSPKYLFRKEGQNVTLSCEQNLNHDAMYWYRQDPGQGLRLIYYSQIVNDFQKGDIAEGYSVSREKKESFPLTVTSAQKNPTAFYLCASSSGSGTGELFFGEGSRLTVL.

The chain couples TRBV7-3 to TRBJ2-1, with a weak D call TRBD2 (5 bases). Germline CDR1 reads SGHTA; CDR2 reads FQGTGA. The CDR3 sequence is 13 residues long. Trimming pared 3 bases from V and 6 bases from J, leaving 9 bases between. CDR3 nucleotide sequence: TGTGCCAGCAGCTTCGGGGTAACCAATGAGCAGTTCTTC. Protein: CASSFGVTNEQFF.